One sample yielded the 19 T cell receptor beta chains listed below, sequenced in a study of shared clonotypes between healthy human individuals. The table came from immunoSEQ multiplex PCR; TCRdb's copy has only in-frame clones and leaves some out. The repertoire consists of approximately 110,000 clones, with around two thirds occurring once and the leading ten covering about 26%. The sample taken for sequencing was memory CD8+ T cells sorted from blood. Subset in this sample: CD45RO+ cells pooled with CCR7-negative TemRA cells. These receptors originate from a woman aged 30 to 39 in good health.

The chain uses TRBV21-1 and TRBJ2-7; the table assigns TRBD2, which was not confirmed against the DNA. TRBV21-1 is a recognized pseudogene. The CDR3 consists of 14 residues. The CDR3 protein is CASSATRPCYEQYF. CDR3 bases: TGTGCCAGCAGCGCCACTAGGCCCTGTTACGAGCAGTACTTC.

The chain links TRBV5-5 to TRBJ2-7; D might be TRBD1 or TRBD2, each matching 5 bases. V dropped 5 bases and J dropped 3 bases, with 15 bases sitting between them. This CDR3 has 14 residues. Germline CDR1 reads SGHKS; CDR2 reads YYEKEE (reference sequence). The CDR3 loop reads CASRGPGRFYEQYF. For the CDR3, the DNA is TGTGCCAGCAGAGGACCGGGACGTTTCTACGAGCAGTACTTC. The variable domain in full, completed from reference TRBV5-5 and TRBJ2-7, reads DAGVTQSPTHLIKTRGQQVTLRCSPISGHKSVSWYQQVLGQGPQFIFQYYEKEERGRGNFPDRFSARQFPNYSSELNVNALLLGDSALYLCASRGPGRFYEQYFGPGTRLTVT.

This chain uses TRBV11-2 with TRBJ2-5; 10 positions agree with TRBD2. V was pared by 5 bases and J by 5 bases, with 8 bases of the junction left unmatched. This CDR3 comprises 15 residues. In germline, CDR1 is SGHAT, CDR2 FQNNGV. The CDR3 protein is CASSRSGGFLETQYF. The CDR3 nucleotides read TGTGCCAGCAGCCGTAGCGGGGGGTTTTTGGAGACCCAGTACTTC.

Details on this clone: Other DNA sequences from this sample encode an identical CDR3 as well. The V and J genes are TRBV20-1 and TRBJ2-7; D call uncertain. V was pared by 3 bases and J by 0 bases, with 3 bases between. From germline, CDR1 is DFQATT and CDR2 SNEGSKA (reference sequence). CDR3 length: 11 residues. CDR3 in amino acids: CSASASYEQYF. CDR3 in DNA: TGCAGTGCTAGTGCCTCCTACGAGCAGTACTTC.

The V and J genes are TRBV30 and TRBJ1-3, with 7 bases lining up with TRBD1. The CDR3 covers 15 residues. J was trimmed by 2 bases and V by 5 bases; bases with no gene match: 9. In germline, CDR1 is GTSNPN, CDR2 SVGIG (reference sequence). The CDR3 region has the DNA TGTGCCTGGGGAGGGGGCGCAGGGCCTGGAAACACCATATATTTT. It yields the protein CAWGGGAGPGNTIYF.

The chain employs TRBV15 and TRBJ2-7; 7 nucleotides match TRBD1. With 1 base clipped from V and 2 bases from J, the junction kept 5 bases outside the gene matches. CDR3 length equals 15 residues. Germline assignment: CDR1 LNHNV and CDR2 YYDKDF (reference sequence). For the CDR3, the DNA is TGTGCCACCAGCAGAGGGGGGACAGTTGCCTACGAGCAGTACTTC. Its translation: CATSRGGTVAYEQYF.

The J gene is TRBJ1-3, the V gene TRBV2; D call uncertain. The CDR3 is 18 residues long. Per the germline V gene, CDR1 is SNHLY and CDR2 is FYNNEI. Between the trimmed V and J ends, which lost 2 bases and 0 bases, there was a span of 17 bases. The DNA for the CDR3 is TGTGCCAGCAGTGAAACCACCCGGCGTACTTTCTCTGGAAACACCATATATTTT. This gives the protein CASSETTRRTFSGNTIYF. The whole variable domain, remainder taken from reference TRBV2 and TRBJ1-3, is EPEVTQTPSHQVTQMGQEVILRCVPISNHLYFYWYRQILGQKVEFLVSFYNNEISEKSEIFDDQFSVERPDGSNFTLKIRSTKLEDSAMYFCASSETTRRTFSGNTIYFGEGSWLTVV.

This chain uses TRBV27 with TRBJ2-5; possible D gene TRBD2, 5 bases. CDR3 length: 13 residues. V lost 5 bases and J 13 bases, leaving 20 bases between the germline ends. Germline V gene lookup returns CDR1 MNHEY and CDR2 SMNVEV (reference sequence). The chain's CDR3 is CASSQSHHGERYF. The CDR3 nucleotides read TGTGCCAGCAGTCAAAGCCACCACGGGGAGCGGTACTTC.

J is TRBJ2-7 and V is TRBV7-8; 8 bases agree with TRBD2. Germline V gene sequence: CDR1 SGHVS, CDR2 FQNEAQ. The CDR3 is 14 residues long. The V and J ends lost 6 bases and 0 bases, in that order; junction bases with no gene match: 4. The chain's CDR3 is CASRGSGSSYEQYF. CDR3 in DNA: TGTGCCAGCAGGGGCAGCGGGAGCTCCTACGAGCAGTACTTC.

This chain links TRBV18 with TRBJ2-5, with D uncertain. The CDR3 covers 12 residues. Germline values: CDR1 KGHSH, CDR2 LQKENI. V shed 0 bases and J shed 3 bases, with 2 bases lying between them. The CDR3 reads CASSPPEETQYF. The CDR3 DNA sequence: TGTGCCAGCTCACCACCGGAAGAGACCCAGTACTTC.

This clone was observed at least ten times. The V call is TRBV5-3, the J call TRBJ1-5; TRBD1 aligns across 7 bases. TRBV5-3 is classed as an ORF, of uncertain function. V lost 4 bases, J lost 5 bases, and 15 bases stayed unmatched. The CDR3 consists of 17 residues. Here the CDR3 reads CARSPLQGRTGHQPQHF. DNA for the CDR3: TGTGCCAGAAGCCCTCTACAGGGGCGGACGGGCCATCAGCCCCAGCATTTT.

This sequence joins TRBV5-3 and TRBJ2-2, with D possibly being TRBD2 (6 bases). TRBV5-3 counts as an open reading frame of uncertain function. The CDR3 has 15 residues. The CDR3 loop is CDRTRAGTNTGELFF. The CDR3 nucleotides are TGTGATAGGACTCGAGCGGGTACGAACACCGGGGAGCTGTTTTTT.

The chain joins TRBV27 to TRBJ2-4; D uncertain. The length of the CDR3 is 13 residues. Per germline, CDR1 MNHEY and CDR2 SMNVEV (reference sequence). V shed 5 bases and J shed 6 bases, with 11 bases lying between them. CDR3 region: CASSPIPPNIQYF. CDR3 coding DNA: TGTGCCAGCAGTCCAATACCCCCAAACATTCAGTACTTC.

The genes are TRBV4-1 and TRBJ2-1; D is unresolved. Trimming stripped 0 bases from V and 10 bases from J, with 7 bases between. In germline, CDR1 is MGHRA, CDR2 YSYEKL. CDR3 length: 12 amino acids. CDR3 in amino acids: CASSQDLREQFF. Written as DNA, the CDR3 is TGCGCCAGCAGCCAAGATCTGCGGGAGCAGTTCTTC.

This chain connects TRBV10-2 to TRBJ2-7; D is unresolved. This CDR3 spans 14 amino acids. V lost 4 bases to trimming and J lost 0 bases, with 10 bases between them. CDR1 is WSHSY and CDR2 is SAAADI in the germline V gene. CDR3 residues: CASSGRASSYEQYF. The CDR3 DNA sequence: TGCGCCAGCAGTGGAAGGGCCAGCTCCTACGAGCAGTACTTC.

This rearrangement joins TRBV5-1 to TRBJ2-7, with D unclear. The CDR3 extends over 14 amino acids. Per germline, CDR1 SGHRS and CDR2 YFSETQ. The V end was cut by 3 bases, the J end by 9 bases, with 19 bases between. This chain's CDR3 is CASSWSTGTWVQYF. DNA of the CDR3: TGCGCCAGCAGCTGGTCGACTGGAACTTGGGTGCAGTACTTC.

The chain has TRBV10-3 and TRBJ2-3; tentatively, D is TRBD2 (6 bases). Germline V gives CDR1 ENHRY, CDR2 SYGVKD. The CDR3 totals 14 residues. The V gene lost 2 bases and the J gene lost 2 bases, with 8 bases spanning the gap. This chain's CDR3 is CAISEGRPTDTQYF. CDR3 in DNA: TGTGCCATCAGTGAGGGGAGGCCCACAGATACGCAGTATTTT.

This clone was seen a handful of times. The J gene is TRBJ2-7, the V gene TRBV27; unclear D gene. Between the trimmed V and J ends, which lost 5 bases and 2 bases, there was a span of 10 bases. CDR1 is MNHEY and CDR2 is SMNVEV in the germline V gene (reference sequence). This CDR3 has 13 residues. The CDR3 DNA reads as TGTGCCAGCAGTCCCCCCGGTGCCTACGAGCAGTACTTC. The encoded protein is CASSPPGAYEQYF.

The chain carries TRBV7-9 and TRBJ2-7; D is unclear. Deletions cut 1 base from V and 2 bases from J, with 6 bases between. CDR1 and CDR2 (germline): SEHNR, FQNEAQ (reference sequence). CDR3 size: 13 residues. CDR3 amino acids: CASSLDGPYEQYF. Written as DNA, the CDR3 is TGTGCCAGCAGCTTAGACGGTCCCTACGAGCAGTACTTC. The full variable domain, with the rest looked up from reference TRBV7-9 and TRBJ2-7, is DTGVSQNPRHKITKRGQNVTFRCDPISEHNRLYWYRQTLGQGPEFLTYFQNEAQLEKSRLLSDRFSAERPKGSFSTLEIQRTEQGDSAMYLCASSLDGPYEQYFGPGTRLTVT.